Listed here are 17 T cell receptor beta chains from one sample, sequenced in a study of graft-versus-host responses after intestinal transplantation. Sequencing was performed with immunoSEQ multiplex PCR; in TCRdb, only in-frame clones are kept and a portion is missing. The sample lists over 100,000 clones, around 95% occurring once. These receptors are not linked to any known antigen. This specimen was unstimulated CD8+ T cells sorted from spleen or lymph node cells, taken before intestinal transplant. All receptors come from a human donor who received an intestinal transplant.

The rearrangement joins TRBV15 to TRBJ1-5; D remains unclear. This CDR3 has 15 residues. CDR1 LNHNV and CDR2 YYDKDF come from the germline V gene (reference sequence). Trimming took 1 base from V and 2 from J, leaving 9 bases between them. The DNA of the CDR3 is TGTGCCACCAGCAGAGTATCGGATGGCAATCAGCCCCAGCATTTT. It translates to CATSRVSDGNQPQHF.

This chain links TRBV7-6 with TRBJ2-5; no reliable D call. The germline V and J ends were trimmed by 1 base and 4 bases, with 13 bases remaining between them. The CDR3 extends over 15 amino acids. Germline CDR1 reads SGHVS; CDR2 reads FNYEAQ. In DNA form, the CDR3 reads TGTGCCAGCAGCTTAGATGTGTTTTCGGGAGAGACCCAGTACTTC. Translated, it gives CASSLDVFSGETQYF.

The rearrangement joins TRBV6-5 to TRBJ2-7, with D perhaps TRBD2 (5 bases). The V end was cut by 11 bases, the J end by 2 bases, with 13 bases between. The V gene's germline CDR1 is MNHEY and CDR2 SVGAGI. This CDR3 comprises 12 residues. The CDR3 coding sequence is TGTGCCCCCAAGGACGGGACCTACGAGCAGTACTTC. Translation: CAPKDGTYEQYF.

The genes are TRBV28 and TRBJ2-2; D is uncertain. Between the trimmed V and J ends, which lost 3 bases and 6 bases, there was a span of 17 bases. Germline values: CDR1 MDHEN, CDR2 SYDVKM. The CDR3 sequence is 16 residues long. The CDR3: CASSFPLLQGAGELFF. The CDR3 coding sequence is TGTGCCAGCAGTTTTCCTTTGCTTCAAGGAGCCGGGGAGCTGTTTTTT. The full variable domain, completed using reference TRBV28 and TRBJ2-2, is DVKVTQSSRYLVKRTGEKVFLECVQDMDHENMFWYRQDPGLGLRLIYFSYDVKMKEKGDIPEGYSVSREKKERFSLILESASTNQTSMYLCASSFPLLQGAGELFFGEGSRLTVL.

This chain uses TRBV7-2 with TRBJ2-7, with 11 bases aligning to TRBD2. The CDR3 spans 16 residues. CDR1 is SGHTA and CDR2 is FQGNSA in the germline V gene. V was clipped by 4 bases and J by 1 base; unmatched bases: 6. CDR3 in amino acids: CASSYATSGRSYEQYF. The CDR3 DNA sequence: TGTGCCAGCAGCTACGCCACTAGCGGGAGATCCTACGAGCAGTACTTC.

V is TRBV4-3 and J is TRBJ1-4; D is perhaps TRBD1 (5 bases). The V end lost 4 bases, the J end lost 7 bases, and 19 bases lay between the germline ends. Germline V lookup: CDR1 LGHNA, CDR2 YSLEER. The CDR3 length is 16 residues. CDR3 nucleotides: TGCGCCAGCAGCCGGGTCCGGGGGTGGTGGAGTGAAAAACTGTTTTTT. The encoded protein is CASSRVRGWWSEKLFF.

The chain joins TRBV7-6 to TRBJ2-1, with D uncertain. Trimming left V 1 base short and J 3 bases short, with 10 bases between. CDR1 is SGHVS and CDR2 is FNYEAQ in the germline V gene. CDR3 length: 15 residues. The CDR3 DNA reads as TGTGCCAGCAGCTTAGAACCGACAAACTACAATGAGCAGTTCTTC. Amino acids: CASSLEPTNYNEQFF. Full variable domain (missing parts from reference TRBV7-6 and TRBJ2-1): GAGVSQSPRYKVTKRGQDVALRCDPISGHVSLYWYRQALGQGPEFLTYFNYEAQQDKSGLPNDRFSAERPEGSISTLTIQRTEQRDSAMYRCASSLEPTNYNEQFFGPGTRLTVL.

The chain has TRBV27 and TRBJ2-3; the match to TRBD2 covers 12 bases. V dropped 4 bases and J dropped 2; count of bases not matched to a gene: 10. This CDR3 spans 18 amino acids. Germline lookup yields CDR1 MNHEY and CDR2 SMNVEV (reference sequence). The CDR3 sequence: CASSSTSGSFPPTDTQYF. DNA of the CDR3: TGTGCCAGCAGTTCGACTAGCGGGAGCTTCCCCCCCACAGATACGCAGTATTTT.

The chain is built from TRBV7-6 and TRBJ2-1; D might be TRBD1 or TRBD2, each matching 5 bases. This CDR3 has 14 residues. V was clipped by 1 base and J by 4 bases, with 8 bases between them. Germline-derived CDR1 and CDR2 are SGHVS and FNYEAQ. The CDR3 protein is CASSLGGMYNEQFF. DNA of the CDR3: TGTGCCAGCAGCTTAGGGGGGATGTACAATGAGCAGTTCTTC.

This chain uses TRBV11-2 with TRBJ1-1; 9 positions match TRBD1. The CDR3 is made up of 14 amino acids. The V gene end was trimmed by 1 base and the J gene end by 8 bases; junction bases not matched to a gene: 5. Looked up from germline, CDR1 is SGHAT and CDR2 is FQNNGV. The CDR3 is CASSLVGQGPEAFF. The CDR3 nucleotides read TGTGCCAGCAGCTTAGTAGGACAGGGGCCAGAAGCTTTCTTT.

The chain recombines TRBV11-3 with TRBJ2-7; 13 bases align to TRBD2. The junction had 7 bases not matched to a gene; V was cut back by 5 bases and J by 3 bases. The CDR3 contains 16 residues. Germline values: CDR1 SGHNT, CDR2 YENEEA. The CDR3 DNA is TGTGCCAGCAGCCCATCGGGACTAGCGGGATACTACGAGCAGTACTTC. Translation gives CASSPSGLAGYYEQYF.

The rearrangement links TRBV6-1 to TRBJ1-1; 10 bases line up with TRBD1. The germline CDR1 and CDR2 sequences are MNHNS and SASEGT. V was pared by 8 bases and J by 9 bases, with 15 bases of the junction left unmatched. The CDR3 runs 15 residues. The DNA of the CDR3 is TGTGCCAGCGGGAGGGACAGGGGAGCGAACACCCAAGCTTTCTTT. Protein sequence: CASGRDRGANTQAFF.

The V call is TRBV19, the J call TRBJ1-1; tentative D call: TRBD1 (5 bases). CDR3 length equals 13 residues. The germline V gene has CDR1 LNHDA and CDR2 SQIVND (reference sequence). V lost 5 bases, J lost 3 bases, and 10 bases lay in between. The CDR3 reads CASSDRGDTEAFF. DNA of the CDR3: TGTGCCAGTAGTGACCGGGGGGACACTGAAGCTTTCTTT.

This chain links TRBV6-6 with TRBJ2-5; no firm D call. This CDR3 has 15 residues. V gave up 0 bases and J gave up 2 bases, with 10 bases separating them. Per the germline V gene, CDR1 is MNHNY and CDR2 is SVGAGI (reference sequence). This CDR3 is CASSYSTALQETQYF. CDR3 coding DNA: TGTGCCAGCAGTTACTCCACAGCTTTACAAGAGACCCAGTACTTC.

The J gene is TRBJ2-2, the V gene TRBV7-9; no clear D. This CDR3 spans 14 amino acids. Trimming cost V 7 bases and J 5 bases, with 14 bases left between them. Germline-derived CDR1 and CDR2 are SEHNR and FQNEAQ (reference sequence). CDR3 nucleotide sequence: TGTGCCAGCACGAGTACTCTCTTGACCGGGGAGCTGTTTTTT. Amino acids: CASTSTLLTGELFF.

V and J are TRBV4-3 and TRBJ2-1; a weak D match, TRBD2 (5 bases). The V gene's germline CDR1 is LGHNA and CDR2 YSLEER. The CDR3 spans 13 residues. Trimming pared 3 bases from V and 4 bases from J, leaving 7 bases between. The CDR3 spells CASSHGRYNEQFF. The CDR3 region has the DNA TGCGCCAGCAGCCATGGGAGATACAATGAGCAGTTCTTC.

This rearrangement joins TRBV6-1 to TRBJ1-1; 9 bases fit TRBD1. The ends lost 6 bases at V and 1 base at J; junction bases unmatched: 6. Germline V gene lookup returns CDR1 MNHNS and CDR2 SASEGT. The CDR3 consists of 15 residues. The CDR3 region has the DNA TGTGCCAGCAGCCAGCCGACAGGGGGGAACACTGAAGCTTTCTTT. It specifies CASSQPTGGNTEAFF.